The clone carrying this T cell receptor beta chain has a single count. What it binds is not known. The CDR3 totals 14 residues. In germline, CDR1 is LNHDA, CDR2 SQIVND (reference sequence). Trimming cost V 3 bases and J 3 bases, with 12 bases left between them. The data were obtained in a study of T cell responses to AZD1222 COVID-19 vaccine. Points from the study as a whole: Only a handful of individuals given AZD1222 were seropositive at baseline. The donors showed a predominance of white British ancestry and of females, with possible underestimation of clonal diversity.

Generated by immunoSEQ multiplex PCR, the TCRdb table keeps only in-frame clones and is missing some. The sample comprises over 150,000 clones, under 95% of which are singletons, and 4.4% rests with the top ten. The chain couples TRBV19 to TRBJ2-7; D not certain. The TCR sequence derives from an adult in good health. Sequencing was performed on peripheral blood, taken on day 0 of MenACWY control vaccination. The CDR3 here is CASSMGMDGYEQYF. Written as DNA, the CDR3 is TGTGCCAGTAGTATGGGAATGGACGGCTACGAGCAGTACTTC. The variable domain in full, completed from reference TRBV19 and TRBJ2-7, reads DGGITQSPKYLFRKEGQNVTLSCEQNLNHDAMYWYRQDPGQGLRLIYYSQIVNDFQKGDIAEGYSVSREKKESFPLTVTSAQKNPTAFYLCASSMGMDGYEQYFGPGTRLTVT.